This T cell receptor (beta chain) was observed in a study of shared clonotypes between healthy human individuals. CDR1 and CDR2 (germline): MNHEY, SMNVEV (reference sequence). The trim removed 9 bases at V and 6 bases at J, leaving 5 bases unmatched. The CDR3 loop spans 12 amino acids. On this clone: Its antigen is still unknown.

Genomic DNA of every subset was divided equally among multiple immunoSEQ plates. The method was immunoSEQ multiplex PCR; TCRdb's version includes in-frame clones alone and lacks a portion of them. The sample consists of some 1,600,000 clones, 98% of them appearing once. Study results and caveats: Non-shared clonotypes showed lower generation probabilities than clonotypes common to all four donors. In general, naive subsets displayed greater estimated richness than memory subsets did. It was observed that roughly 5.1% of naive CD4 clonotypes were shared across several donors.

Sequenced: naive CD4+ T cells sorted from blood. Subset: CD45RA+ positively selected. This chain connects TRBV27 to TRBJ1-5; 7 bases map to TRBD1. This receptor was taken from a man aged 30-40 years in good health. The CDR3, as DNA: TGTGCCAGTCGACAGGGAAGTCAGCCCCAGCATTTT. Amino acids: CASRQGSQPQHF.